The T cell receptor (beta chain) under discussion was sequenced for a study of neurological immune-mediated disorders. Indicated time point: longitudinal time-point 2. In TCRdb, the 5' RACE reads were re-called with MiXCR into one record per CDR3 protein. This table holds approximately 80,000 distinct CDR3 sequences, over 4.5% found once. This clonotype was seen at least ten times. Trimming stripped 6 bases from V and 2 bases from J, with 14 bases between. The CDR3 is 15 residues long. Sample: PBMCs. The sequence was obtained from a woman aged 55-75 years with multiple sclerosis. The rearrangement links TRBV12-3 or TRBV12-4 to TRBJ1-3; the D gene is possibly TRBD1 (6 bases). The chain's CDR3 is CASRGLQGPGNTIYF. In nucleotides, the CDR3 is TGTGCCAGCAGAGGTCTACAGGGCCCTGGAAACACCATATATTTT.